This T cell receptor (beta chain) was captured by sequencing in a study of blood T cell repertoires in COVID-19. Repertoires were generated with immunoSEQ multiplex PCR, while TCRdb's copy carries only in-frame clones and drops some. The sample yields more than 85,000 clones, around 90% seen once. V was pared by 5 bases and J by 8 bases, with 12 bases between. CDR3 length: 11 amino acids. Germline CDR1 is DFQATT and CDR2 is SNEGSKA (reference sequence). The sequence came from a man in his forties or fifties with COVID-19, enrolled during active disease. What was sequenced was peripheral blood. The chain uses TRBV20-1 and TRBJ1-2, with D possibly being TRBD1 (5 bases). The DNA for the CDR3 is TGCAGTGCTGGGGCCTTCGTCGGCTACACCTTC. Translating it yields CSAGAFVGYTF.